The rows below give T cell receptor beta chains drawn from one sample of a study of a mutant IDH1 vaccine in newly diagnosed glioma. The data were produced by immunoSEQ multiplex PCR, yet TCRdb's version contains in-frame clones alone and is incomplete. The data hold around 63,000 clones, with approximately 92% observed a single time. Sequencing was performed on PBMCs, taken from a glioma patient treated with radiotherapy, temozolomide or both. These receptors originate from a man aged 45-60 years with glioma. The CDR3 runs from the conserved cysteine through the conserved F or W. Fields, in order: clone size, CDR3 length, V gene, D gene, J gene, CDR3 DNA, CDR3 protein. A D gene is named only where the DNA matches it firmly. Size values are once, few and many counts, or a class for expanded clones, and some rows have none.

size: NA; length: 14; V: TRBV10-3; D: NA; J: TRBJ2-7; DNA: TGTGCCATCAGTGACCGGGCAGGGCCAGACGAGCAGTACTTC; CDR3: CAISDRAGPDEQYF
size: NA; length: 15; V: TRBV5-5; D: NA; J: TRBJ2-7; DNA: TGTGCCAGCAGCTTGGTAGGGGACTCCTCCTACGAGCAGTACTTC; CDR3: CASSLVGDSSYEQYF
size: NA; length: 16; V: TRBV7-8; D: NA; J: TRBJ2-5; DNA: TGTGCCAGCAGCTTCCCCAGGGGCCGGTGGGGAGAGACCCAGTACTTC; CDR3: CASSFPRGRWGETQYF
size: NA; length: 15; V: TRBV19; D: NA; J: TRBJ2-7; DNA: TGTGCCAGTAGTATAAGGGACGCCGGTACCTACGAGCAGTACTTC; CDR3: CASSIRDAGTYEQYF
size: NA; length: 15; V: TRBV9; D: TRBD2; J: TRBJ2-7; DNA: TGTGCCAGCAGCCCGGCTAGCGGAGATTCCTACGAGCAGTACTTC; CDR3: CASSPASGDSYEQYF
size: NA; length: 16; V: TRBV5-1; D: NA; J: TRBJ2-1; DNA: TGCGCCAGCAGCTTGGCGCCGTTGAGAGGTGACAATGAGCAGTTCTTC; CDR3: CASSLAPLRGDNEQFF
size: NA; length: 15; V: TRBV29-1; D: NA; J: TRBJ1-1; DNA: TGCAGCGTCGCCGCCGGAGGGGCGGGGGCCCCAGAAGCTTTCTTT; CDR3: CSVAAGGAGAPEAFF
size: NA; length: 17; V: TRBV4-2; D: NA; J: TRBJ2-6; DNA: TGTGCCAGCAGCCCCTCCGGCCGGGCCTCTGGGGCCAACGTCCTGACTTTC; CDR3: CASSPSGRASGANVLTF
size: once; length: 15; V: TRBV9; D: NA; J: TRBJ2-7; DNA: TGTGCCAGCAGCGTAGGGGACCAGGGCTCCTACGAGCAGTACTTC; CDR3: CASSVGDQGSYEQYF
size: NA; length: 14; V: TRBV5-5; D: NA; J: TRBJ1-2; DNA: TGTGCCAGCAGCTTGGACAGGATAAACTATGGCTACACCTTC; CDR3: CASSLDRINYGYTF
size: NA; length: 18; V: TRBV9; D: TRBD2; J: TRBJ2-2; DNA: TGTGCCAGCAGCGGCCGACTAGCGGGAGGAGGAAACACCGGGGAGCTGTTTTTT; CDR3: CASSGRLAGGGNTGELFF
size: NA; length: 14; V: TRBV10-3; D: NA; J: TRBJ1-5; DNA: TGTGCCATCAGTCCACAGGGTCGCAATCAGCCCCAGCATTTT; CDR3: CAISPQGRNQPQHF